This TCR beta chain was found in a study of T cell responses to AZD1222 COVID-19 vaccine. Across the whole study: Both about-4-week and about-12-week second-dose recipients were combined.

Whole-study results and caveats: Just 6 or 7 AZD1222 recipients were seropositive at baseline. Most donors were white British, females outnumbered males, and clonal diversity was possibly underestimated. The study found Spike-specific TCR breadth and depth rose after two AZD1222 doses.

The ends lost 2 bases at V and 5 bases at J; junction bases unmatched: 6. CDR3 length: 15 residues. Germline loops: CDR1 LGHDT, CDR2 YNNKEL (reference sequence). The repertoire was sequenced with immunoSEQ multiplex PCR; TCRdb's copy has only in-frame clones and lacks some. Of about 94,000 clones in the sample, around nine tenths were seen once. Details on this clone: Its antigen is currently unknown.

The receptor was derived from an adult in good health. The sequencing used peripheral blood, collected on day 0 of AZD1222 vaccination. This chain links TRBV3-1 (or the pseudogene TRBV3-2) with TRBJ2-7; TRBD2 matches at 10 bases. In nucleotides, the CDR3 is TGTGCCAGCAGCCAAAGGGTAGCGGGGGGCCACGAGCAGTACTTC. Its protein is CASSQRVAGGHEQYF.